Sequencing of this TCR beta chain was carried out in a study of blood T cell repertoires in COVID-19. Study as a whole: Samples came from the United States, Italy and Spain, spanning acute and convalescent COVID-19. T cells, B-cell-depleted T cells, or PBMCs provided the cDNA or gDNA that served as material.

This clone turned up a few times. V shed 6 bases and J 1 base; nucleotides not matched to a gene: 5. This CDR3 region has 14 residues. Germline V gene lookup returns CDR1 SQVTM and CDR2 ANQGSEA. Authors' analysis steps: The assay estimated nucleated cells by amplifying reference gene primers. Using immunoSEQ multiplex PCR, the repertoire was profiled, and TCRdb retains in-frame clones only, with some absent. Clone size and the V and J calls come from that table; the DNA yielded D and trimming. The repertoire holds some 150,000 clones, with roughly 90% as singletons. The sequenced sample was peripheral blood. The TCR originated in a woman aged 45-65 years with acute or convalescent COVID-19. The chain carries TRBV29-1 and TRBJ2-1; 8 positions match TRBD1. The CDR3 nucleotides read TGCAGCGTCTATGACAGGGGTTCCTACAATGAGCAGTTCTTC. Translating gives CSVYDRGSYNEQFF.